This T cell receptor beta chain stems from a study of OX40 agonist ivuxolimab in advanced cancers. Using immunoSEQ multiplex PCR, the repertoire was profiled, and TCRdb retains in-frame clones only, with some absent. The sample yields tens of thousands of clones, roughly nine tenths seen once. Germline loops: CDR1 SGHRS, CDR2 YFSETQ. V gave up 4 bases and J gave up 0 bases, with 16 bases separating them. The CDR3 has 16 amino acids. The count of this clone is one. Sampling of blood occurred at baseline, cycle 4 day 1, and cycle 7 day 1. The sequenced sample was CD4+ or CD8+ T cells sorted from blood, obtained in a trial of the OX40 agonist ivuxolimab. This TCR was recovered from an adult with an advanced solid tumor such as melanoma, head and neck, liver or kidney cancer. The chain couples TRBV5-1 to TRBJ1-1; TRBD1 is a possible D gene (6 bases). CDR3 region: CASSPEGGTMNTEAFF. The CDR3 DNA reads as TGCGCCAGCAGCCCCGAGGGGGGCACGATGAACACTGAAGCTTTCTTT.